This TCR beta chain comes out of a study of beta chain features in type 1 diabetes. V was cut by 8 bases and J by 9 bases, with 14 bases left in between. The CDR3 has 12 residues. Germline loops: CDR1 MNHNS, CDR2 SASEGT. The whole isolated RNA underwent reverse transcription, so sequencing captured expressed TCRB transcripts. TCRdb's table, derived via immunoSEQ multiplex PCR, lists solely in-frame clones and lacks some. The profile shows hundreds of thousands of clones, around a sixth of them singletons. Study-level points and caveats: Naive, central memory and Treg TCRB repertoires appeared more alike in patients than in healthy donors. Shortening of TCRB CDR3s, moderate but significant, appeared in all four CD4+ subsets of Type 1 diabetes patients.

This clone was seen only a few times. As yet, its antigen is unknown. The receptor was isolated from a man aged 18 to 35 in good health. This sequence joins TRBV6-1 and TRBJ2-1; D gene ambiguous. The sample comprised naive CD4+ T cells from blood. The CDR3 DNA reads TGTGCCAGCGCCCCGGAAGGGATTGAGCAGTTCTTC. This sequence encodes CASAPEGIEQFF.